The source of this T cell receptor beta chain is a study of T cells in Graves' hyperthyroidism and ophthalmopathy. Across the whole study: It was at initial diagnosis, before any treatment, that peripheral blood was collected. Whole-study findings and limits: Ophthalmopathy was model-predicted a median around seven months pre-onset.

CDR1 and CDR2 from the germline V gene are MNHNS and SASEGT. The V and J ends lost 6 bases and 4 bases, in that order; junction bases with no gene match: 11. The CDR3 length is 15 residues. To note about this clonotype: Its antigen is undetermined. A much larger clone is a single base away; this may be a read error.

Graves' hyperthyroidism showing no ophthalmopathy progression within 18 months was considered stable. The study enrolled patients aged 18 to 65 with newly diagnosed hyperthyroidism of under 2 months' duration. RNA transcripts provided the source from which TCR beta CDR3 regions were amplified. In the first-round RT-PCR of the TCR CDR3, the HTBI primer set was used. TCRdb reprocessed the multiplex PCR reads with MiXCR, giving one entry per CDR3 protein. The repertoire consists of about 350,000 distinct CDR3 sequences, with roughly 13% occurring once and the leading ten covering 20% to 25%. The clonotype comes from a woman in her thirties with Graves' hyperthyroidism. The material sequenced was blood. The chain carries TRBV6-1 and TRBJ2-7, with TRBD2 matching 8 bases. The CDR3 nucleotides are TGTGCCAGCAGATCCTCCGGGACTAGAGGATACGAGCAGTACTTC. Translation: CASRSSGTRGYEQYF.